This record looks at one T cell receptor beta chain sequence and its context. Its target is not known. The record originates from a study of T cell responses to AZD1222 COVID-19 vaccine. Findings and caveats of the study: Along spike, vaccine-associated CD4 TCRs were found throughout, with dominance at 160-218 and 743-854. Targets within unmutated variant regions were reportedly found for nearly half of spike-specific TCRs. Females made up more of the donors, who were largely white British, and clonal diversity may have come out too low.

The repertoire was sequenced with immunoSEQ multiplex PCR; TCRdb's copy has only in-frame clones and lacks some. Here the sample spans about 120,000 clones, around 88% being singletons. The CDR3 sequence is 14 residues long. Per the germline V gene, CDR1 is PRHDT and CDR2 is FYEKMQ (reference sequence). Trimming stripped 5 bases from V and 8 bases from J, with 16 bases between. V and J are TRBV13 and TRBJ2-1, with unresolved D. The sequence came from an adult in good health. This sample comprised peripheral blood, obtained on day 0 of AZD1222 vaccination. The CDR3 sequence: CASSGRLRGDEQFF. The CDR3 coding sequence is TGTGCCAGCAGCGGACGCCTTCGAGGAGATGAGCAGTTCTTC.